This T cell receptor beta chain is drawn from a study of cytomegalovirus exposure and HLA in healthy donors. The CDR3 is made up of 14 amino acids. V lost 6 bases and J lost 5; bases outside the gene matches: 6. The germline V gene encodes CDR1 MNHEY and CDR2 SMNVEV (reference sequence). The PCR employed 60 Vbeta primers together with 13 Jbeta primers. Clones were sequenced by immunoSEQ multiplex PCR, and TCRdb holds only the in-frame ones, with some missing. The data hold some 160,000 clones, with around 84% observed a single time. The origin of this receptor is a male donor in good health and CMV-seropositive. What was sequenced was PBMCs. The chain links TRBV27 to TRBJ2-7, with 11 bases lining up with TRBD2. DNA for the CDR3: TGTGCCAGCAGGATAGCGGGAGGGCCTGACGAGCAGTACTTC. Its protein product is CASRIAGGPDEQYF.